This T cell receptor beta chain was obtained from a study of monozygotic twins with inflammatory bowel disease. Study findings and constraints: Repertoire similarity did not separate concordant from discordant twins, possibly from limited power. On the inverse Simpson index, IBD patients scored lower for TCRbeta diversity than healthy co-twins.

For every donor, one blood sample of about 2.5 ml was drawn. As regards this clonotype: Antigen unknown.

With eight separate reactions per sample, the authors made cDNA. With the 5' RACE reads reprocessed, TCRdb shows one record per CDR3 protein and no DNA. The sample table sets out roughly 160,000 distinct CDR3 sequences. CDR3 size: 16 residues. The germline gives CDR1 LNHDA, CDR2 SQIVND (reference sequence). This TCR was recovered from a human donor with ulcerative colitis or Crohn's disease, or a healthy co-twin of an affected twin (not recorded which). The chain links TRBV19 to TRBJ2-1; TCRdb reports TRBD1, a call that lacks DNA to check it against. Material for sequencing was blood. CDR3: CASSRGGTGSYNEQFF.